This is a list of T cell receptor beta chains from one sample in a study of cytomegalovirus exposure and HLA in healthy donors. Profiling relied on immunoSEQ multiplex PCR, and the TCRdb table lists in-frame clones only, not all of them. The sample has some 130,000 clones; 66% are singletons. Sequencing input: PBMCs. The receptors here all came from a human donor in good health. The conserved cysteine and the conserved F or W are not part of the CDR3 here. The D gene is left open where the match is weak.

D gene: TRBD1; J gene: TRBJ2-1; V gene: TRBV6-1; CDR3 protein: ASTERDRAGEQF
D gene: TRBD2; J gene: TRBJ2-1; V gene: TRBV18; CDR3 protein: ASSPPGLADYNEQF
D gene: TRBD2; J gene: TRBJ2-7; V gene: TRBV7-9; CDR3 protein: ASSQGTSGSRGRAYEQY
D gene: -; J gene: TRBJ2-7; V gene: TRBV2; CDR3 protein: ASSGQLAGLY
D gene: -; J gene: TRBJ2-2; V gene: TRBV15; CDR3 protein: ATSRYRGGAGELF
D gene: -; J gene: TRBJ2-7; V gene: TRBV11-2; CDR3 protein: ASSPQVYGEQY
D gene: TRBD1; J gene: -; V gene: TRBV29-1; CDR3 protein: SVQDRNSYEQY
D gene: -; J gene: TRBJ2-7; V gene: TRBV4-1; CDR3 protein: ASSQALARAYEQY
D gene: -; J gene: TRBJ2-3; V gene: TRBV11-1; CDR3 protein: ASSSGQSADTQY
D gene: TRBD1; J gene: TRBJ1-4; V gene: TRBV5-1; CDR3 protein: ASSLTGVEKLF
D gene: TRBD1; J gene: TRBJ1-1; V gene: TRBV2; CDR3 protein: ASRAGTGTPEAF
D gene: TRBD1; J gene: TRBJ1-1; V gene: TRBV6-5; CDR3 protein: ASSYSTGQGAF
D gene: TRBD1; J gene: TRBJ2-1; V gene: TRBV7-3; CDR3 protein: ASSLIGTGIYNEQF
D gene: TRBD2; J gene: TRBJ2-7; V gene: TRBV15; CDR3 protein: ATSDGTSRSSYEQY
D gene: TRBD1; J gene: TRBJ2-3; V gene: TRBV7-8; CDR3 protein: ASSFYTGGRGTDTQY
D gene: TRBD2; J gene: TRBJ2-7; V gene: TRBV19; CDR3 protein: ASSIDHLAGVWEQY
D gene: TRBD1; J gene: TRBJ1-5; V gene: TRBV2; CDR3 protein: ASSDRGIGQPQH
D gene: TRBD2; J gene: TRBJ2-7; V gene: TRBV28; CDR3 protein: ASSPRTRSYEQY
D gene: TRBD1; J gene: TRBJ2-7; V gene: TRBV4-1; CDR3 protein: ASSPPTGGYEQY
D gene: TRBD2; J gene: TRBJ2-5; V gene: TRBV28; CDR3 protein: ASSFPLAGGKYQETQY
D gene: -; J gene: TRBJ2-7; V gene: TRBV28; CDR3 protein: ASRGGTGTYEQY
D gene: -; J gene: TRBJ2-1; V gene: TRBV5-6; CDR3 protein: ASSLSYGAYNEQF
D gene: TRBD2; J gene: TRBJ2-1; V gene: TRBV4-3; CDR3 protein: ASSQGTSGLNEQF
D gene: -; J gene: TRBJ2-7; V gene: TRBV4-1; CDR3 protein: ASSHYIGAKIPYEQY
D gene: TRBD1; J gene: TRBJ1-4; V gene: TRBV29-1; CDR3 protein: SVGLQGVANEKLF
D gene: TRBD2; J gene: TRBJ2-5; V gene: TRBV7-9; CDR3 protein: ASSWGPGRGTQY
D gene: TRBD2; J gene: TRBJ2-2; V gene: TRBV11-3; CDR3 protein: ASSLAVAGTNTGELF
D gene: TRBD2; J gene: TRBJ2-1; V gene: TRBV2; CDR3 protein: ASSESAGGFDEQF
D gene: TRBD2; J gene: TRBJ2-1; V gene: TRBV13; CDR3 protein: ASSLEGLAGDHTRDEQF
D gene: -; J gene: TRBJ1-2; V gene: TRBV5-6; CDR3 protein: ASSSGRGYGYT
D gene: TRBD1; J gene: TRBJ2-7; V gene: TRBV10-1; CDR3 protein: ASSESRGTGLPYEQY
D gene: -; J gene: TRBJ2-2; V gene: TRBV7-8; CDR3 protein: ASSLMGATGELF
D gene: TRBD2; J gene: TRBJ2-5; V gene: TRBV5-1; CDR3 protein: ASSALAGGPEAQY